This T cell receptor (beta chain) was sequenced for a study of regulatory T cells in long-lasting Graves disease. Whole-study results and caveats: When disease was persistent, TRBV28, TRBJ1-2 and TRBJ2-5 were the favored segments.

This clonotype was counted at least ten times. Its antigen is currently unknown. Time point defined: persistent/refractory GD, antithyroid drugs over 5 years with positive TRAb. PBMC-derived RNA was used for the TCR library. An endocrinology unit in Xi'an, China, supplied the patients. The junction had 5 bases not matched to a gene; V was cut back by 0 bases and J by 5 bases. This CDR3 is built from 15 residues. Germline assignment: CDR1 MNHEY and CDR2 SVGEGT. Building the TCR beta libraries relied on iRepertoire HTBI primers, and CDR3 regions underwent Arm-PCR. TCRdb analysed the multiplex PCR reads with MiXCR anew, one entry per CDR3 protein. The table includes around 430,000 distinct CDR3 sequences, approximately 23% detected once.

The chain joins TRBV6-2 or TRBV6-3 to TRBJ2-5, with 8 bases that match TRBD2. Sequencing used peripheral blood mononuclear cells (PBMCs), obtained when the disease was refractory, from a patient treated with antithyroid drugs. The sequence was collected from a female donor with Graves disease. CDR3 in amino acids: CASSYSAGGWETQYF. In DNA form, the CDR3 reads TGTGCCAGCAGTTACTCGGCGGGGGGATGGGAGACCCAGTACTTC.